The rows below give T cell receptor beta chains drawn from one sample of a study of blood T cell repertoires in COVID-19. The repertoire was sequenced with immunoSEQ multiplex PCR; TCRdb's copy has only in-frame clones and lacks some. Of a few hundred thousand clones in the sample, approximately 77% were seen once. Input material: peripheral blood. The receptors shown here come from an elderly woman with acute or convalescent COVID-19. Each CDR3 is given without its conserved first and last residue. Each record gives: J gene, clone size, V gene, CDR3 protein. The size field is filled for only some rows; it gives once, few, many or a size class.

TRBJ2-3 | few | TRBV3-1/TRBV3-2 | ASGGYTDTQY
TRBJ1-2 | NA | TRBV19 | ASSIDPGAGYGYT
TRBJ2-7 | NA | TRBV19 | ASSLGGEQY
TRBJ2-1 | few | TRBV9 | ASSVDDWTEGEQF
TRBJ1-1 | few | TRBV3-1/TRBV3-2 | ASSQVGGGGTEAF
TRBJ1-2 | NA | TRBV19 | ASTPGPNPGGYT
TRBJ2-5 | NA | TRBV4-2 | ASSQNGGLETQY
TRBJ1-4 | NA | TRBV19 | ASSGGEKLF
TRBJ2-5 | few | TRBV11-3 | ASSLWWTNQETQY
TRBJ1-2 | NA | TRBV20-1 | SANDRVGGYT